The entry that follows covers one T cell receptor (beta chain) sequence. Germline loops: CDR1 SGHTA, CDR2 FQGNSA. CDR3 length equals 13 residues. With 5 bases removed from V and 4 bases from J, the gap between germline ends came to 11 bases. Measured with immunoSEQ multiplex PCR; TCRdb has only the in-frame clones, and not every one. The sample holds 150,000 to 200,000 clones, around 80% seen once. The data were taken from a study of cytomegalovirus exposure and HLA in healthy donors. The chain joins TRBV7-2 to TRBJ2-5, with D maybe TRBD2 (6 bases). This TCR came from a woman in her 30s in good health and CMV-seronegative. Sequenced material: PBMCs. The CDR3 region has the DNA TGTGCCAGCAGCATCCGGGACTTAGAGACCCAGTACTTC. As protein: CASSIRDLETQYF.